A single sample is the source of the 30 T cell receptor beta chains below, sequenced in a study of blood T cell repertoires in COVID-19. The protocol was immunoSEQ multiplex PCR, while the TCRdb copy is restricted to in-frame clones and leaves out a portion. Counted here are about 310,000 clones, about 90% occurring once; the ten biggest clones make up over 9%. Sequencing was performed on PBMCs or T cells enriched from blood (not recorded which). Source of these receptors: a woman in her 30s who had recovered from COVID-19.

V is TRBV7-2 and J is TRBJ2-5; D ambiguous. CDR3 length equals 14 residues. Between the trimmed V and J ends, which lost 5 bases and 5 bases, there was a span of 15 bases. Per the germline V gene, CDR1 is SGHTA and CDR2 is FQGNSA. CDR3 region: CASSNREVWETQYF. CDR3 bases: TGTGCCAGCAGCAACCGAGAAGTGTGGGAGACCCAGTACTTC.

This chain uses TRBV19 with TRBJ2-1; maybe TRBD2 (6 bases). V dropped 1 base and J dropped 5 bases, with 15 bases sitting between them. The CDR3 totals 16 residues. The germline CDR1 and CDR2 sequences are LNHDA and SQIVND (reference sequence). The CDR3 sequence: CASSIGPGVPHNEQFF. The CDR3, as DNA: TGTGCCAGTAGTATAGGGCCGGGAGTCCCACACAATGAGCAGTTCTTC.

V is TRBV18 and J is TRBJ2-7, with D perhaps matching TRBD1 (6 bases). CDR1 and CDR2 from the germline V gene are KGHSH and LQKENI. Trimming took 3 bases from V and 4 from J, leaving 16 bases between them. CDR3 length: 15 amino acids. CDR3 in DNA: TGTGCCAGCTCACCGGCGAAGACAGGTCCTTACGAGCAGTACTTC. The encoded protein is CASSPAKTGPYEQYF.

In DNA form, the CDR3 reads TGTGCCAGCAGTGTCACAGGACAGGGCACTGAAGCTTTCTTT. Its protein is CASSVTGQGTEAFF. The rearrangement uses TRBV6-4 and TRBJ1-1, with 8 bases that match TRBD1. This CDR3 comprises 14 residues. Unmatched junction bases numbered 5, after V lost 4 bases and J lost 4 bases. Germline-derived CDR1 and CDR2 are MRHNA and SNTAGT.

The J gene is TRBJ2-1, the V gene TRBV6-4; 8 bases line up with TRBD2. The CDR3 length is 19 residues. Germline V gene data show CDR1 as MRHNA and CDR2 as SNTAGT. V trimming: 5 bases; J trimming: 5 bases; junction bases outside the gene matches: 20. The DNA of the CDR3 is TGTGCCAGCAGTCCGCGTGACGTCGGTGGCGGGAGGAATCACAATGAGCAGTTCTTC. Translation: CASSPRDVGGGRNHNEQFF.

This chain uses TRBV3-1 (or the pseudogene TRBV3-2) with TRBJ2-5, with D possibly matching TRBD2 (6 bases). The CDR3 runs 15 residues. Germline V gene lookup returns CDR1 LGHDT and CDR2 YNNKEL (reference sequence). V lost 6 bases and J 5 bases, leaving 19 bases between the germline ends. The CDR3 spells CASSRGAVGWETQYF. Here the CDR3 DNA reads TGTGCCAGCAGTCGCGGGGCCGTCGGGTGGGAGACCCAGTACTTC.

This chain joins TRBV7-6 and TRBJ2-3, with a weak D call TRBD1 (5 bases). The ends were cut back, 4 bases at V and 5 bases at J, with 16 bases in the middle. The CDR3 loop spans 15 amino acids. Germline V gene data show CDR1 as SGHVS and CDR2 as FNYEAQ. CDR3 DNA: TGTGCCAGCAGCTACCTAACGGACACAAGAGATACGCAGTATTTT. Protein product: CASSYLTDTRDTQYF.

This chain uses TRBV28 with TRBJ2-1, with 7 positions matching TRBD2. This CDR3 has 16 amino acids. Germline V CDR1 and CDR2: MDHEN, SYDVKM. The V gene end was trimmed by 2 bases and the J gene end by 6 bases; junction bases not matched to a gene: 10. The CDR3 here is CASSLASGVYSNEQFF. The CDR3 nucleotides read TGTGCCAGCAGTTTAGCTAGCGGAGTATACAGCAATGAGCAGTTCTTC.

The chain employs TRBV19 and TRBJ1-1, with 10 bases identical to TRBD1. This CDR3 spans 16 amino acids. The J segment lost 6 bases and the V segment lost 7 bases, leaving 14 bases of the junction unmatched. CDR1 LNHDA and CDR2 SQIVND come from the germline V gene (reference sequence). CDR3 DNA: TGTGCCAGTACCAAGGGACAGGGGTCGCGAAACGCTGAAGCTTTCTTT. This sequence encodes CASTKGQGSRNAEAFF.

The chain employs TRBV6-5 and TRBJ1-2; perhaps TRBD1 as D (5 bases). The germline V gene has CDR1 MNHEY and CDR2 SVGAGI. The CDR3 has 11 amino acids. Trimming took off 6 bases at V and 4 bases at J, with 6 bases between the two ends. The CDR3 loop is CASSGGYGYTF. As DNA, the CDR3 is TGTGCCAGCAGCGGGGGCTATGGCTACACCTTC.

The rearrangement links TRBV5-1 to TRBJ1-6; TRBD1 matches 8 bases. This CDR3 comprises 17 residues. The V and J ends lost 2 bases and 9 bases, in that order; junction bases with no gene match: 13. Looked up from germline, CDR1 is SGHRS and CDR2 is YFSETQ. DNA for the CDR3: TGCGCCAGCAGCTTCCAGACAGGGGAAGGCGCGGGTTCACCCCTCCACTTT. Translating gives CASSFQTGEGAGSPLHF.

This sequence joins TRBV10-1 and TRBJ2-5, with D perhaps TRBD1 (6 bases). From germline, CDR1 is WNHNN and CDR2 SYGVQD (reference sequence). V dropped 2 bases and J dropped 1 base, with 8 bases sitting between them. CDR3 size: 14 residues. In DNA, the CDR3 is TGCGCCAGCAGTGAGGCGGACAGCCAAGAGACCCAGTACTTC. As protein: CASSEADSQETQYF.

The V and J genes are TRBV18 and TRBJ1-2; the D is unclear. CDR1 and CDR2 (germline): KGHSH, LQKENI. V lost 0 bases to trimming and J lost 7 bases, with 18 bases between them. The CDR3 has 16 residues. The chain's CDR3 is CASSPPREGSRSGYTF. The DNA of the CDR3 is TGTGCCAGCTCACCACCGAGGGAAGGGTCCAGGAGTGGCTACACCTTC.

In regard to this clone: Other nucleotide sequences in the sample specify the same CDR3. V is TRBV19 and J is TRBJ2-7, with 9 bases fitting TRBD1. The CDR3 extends over 14 amino acids. V shed 3 bases, J shed 2 bases, and the junction held 2 bases outside the gene matches. Germline V CDR1 and CDR2: LNHDA, SQIVND (reference sequence). The CDR3 protein is CASSMTGGAYEQYF. CDR3 nucleotide sequence: TGTGCCAGTAGTATGACAGGGGGAGCCTACGAGCAGTACTTC.

The chain couples TRBV24-1 to TRBJ1-5; TRBD1 agrees at 9 bases. The CDR3 is 14 residues long. In germline, CDR1 is KGHDR, CDR2 SFDVKD. V lost 2 bases to trimming and J lost 7 bases; unmatched junction nucleotides: 2. CDR3 DNA: TGTGCCACCAGTGATTGGGACAGGGACCAGCCCCAGCATTTT. It is translated as CATSDWDRDQPQHF.

Written as DNA, the CDR3 is TGTGCTACGACTAGCTCCTACAATGAGCAGTTCTTC. This translates into CATTSSYNEQFF. The V and J genes are TRBV11-2 and TRBJ2-1; a weak D match, TRBD2 (6 bases). The CDR3 contains 12 residues. CDR1 is SGHAT, CDR2 FQNNGV, per germline.

J is TRBJ2-7 and V is TRBV7-8, with 8 bases that match TRBD1. The germline V gene has CDR1 SGHVS and CDR2 FQNEAQ. This CDR3 has 16 amino acids. With V trimmed by 3 bases and J by 1 base, 8 bases remained unmatched. The CDR3 loop reads CASSFGQGAQSYEQYF. The CDR3 DNA follows: TGTGCCAGCAGCTTCGGTCAGGGGGCGCAGTCCTACGAGCAGTACTTC.

The V call is TRBV5-1, the J call TRBJ2-5; 14 bases map to TRBD2. Germline CDR1 and CDR2: SGHRS and YFSETQ. This CDR3 contains 17 residues. The V gene end was trimmed by 3 bases and the J gene end by 4 bases; junction bases not matched to a gene: 8. The CDR3 DNA follows: TGCGCCAGCAGCTGGTTGGGACTAGCGGGAGACTTAGAGACCCAGTACTTC. It is translated as CASSWLGLAGDLETQYF. The entire variable domain, with the rest obtained from reference TRBV5-1 and TRBJ2-5, is as follows: KAGVTQTPRYLIKTRGQQVTLSCSPISGHRSVSWYQQTPGQGLQFLFEYFSETQRNKGNFPGRFSGRQFSNSRSEMNVSTLELGDSALYLCASSWLGLAGDLETQYFGPGTRLLVL.

This clone was detected only a few times. The genes are TRBV27 and TRBJ1-5; 10 nucleotides match TRBD1. This CDR3 is built from 14 residues. Germline V gene sequence: CDR1 MNHEY, CDR2 SMNVEV (reference sequence). J was trimmed by 2 bases and V by 7 bases; bases with no gene match: 2. This CDR3 reads CASKGTGGNQPQHF. DNA of the CDR3: TGTGCCAGCAAGGGGACAGGGGGCAATCAGCCCCAGCATTTT.

This clone appeared once. The J gene is TRBJ1-5, the V gene TRBV10-1; weak D call: TRBD1 (6 bases). The CDR3 has 14 residues. V dropped 6 bases and J dropped 10 bases, with 19 bases sitting between them. The germline V gene has CDR1 WNHNN and CDR2 SYGVQD (reference sequence). CDR3 in amino acids: CASSGTDRLGPQHF. CDR3 in DNA: TGCGCCAGCAGCGGAACTGACAGGTTAGGCCCCCAGCATTTT.

CDR3 nucleotide sequence: TGTGCCACCAGCATTCCCCAAGGGGGTGGCACTGAAGCTTTCTTT. Amino acids: CATSIPQGGGTEAFF. This chain joins TRBV15 and TRBJ1-1, with TRBD1 as a possible D gene (6 bases). V lost 4 bases to trimming and J lost 4 bases, with 16 bases between them. The CDR3 covers 15 residues. From germline, CDR1 is LNHNV and CDR2 YYDKDF (reference sequence).

This clone was recorded once. In DNA form, the CDR3 reads TGTGCCACAAGATCGGTGGATACGCAGTATTTT. Amino acids: CATRSVDTQYF. The chain is built from TRBV24-1 and TRBJ2-3, with D unresolved. This CDR3 region has 11 residues. Trimming took off 10 bases at V and 6 bases at J, with 10 bases between the two ends. In germline, CDR1 is KGHDR, CDR2 SFDVKD.

The rearrangement links TRBV19 to TRBJ2-7; 9 nucleotides agree with TRBD1. J gave up 2 bases and V 6 bases, and 8 bases lay outside the gene matches. In germline, CDR1 is LNHDA, CDR2 SQIVND (reference sequence). The CDR3 sequence is 15 residues long. The CDR3 here is CASRNSGTGTYEQYF. The DNA for the CDR3 is TGTGCCAGTAGGAACTCCGGGACAGGGACCTACGAGCAGTACTTC.

The count of this clone is one. The chain recombines TRBV12-2 with TRBJ2-3; TRBD2 is the table's D call, not checked against the DNA. TRBV12-2 is a pseudogene. This CDR3 is 17 amino acids long. The CDR3 sequence: CASRLALLAGGEDTQYF. For the CDR3, the DNA is TGTGCAAGTCGCTTAGCGCTATTAGCGGGAGGGGAAGATACGCAGTATTTT.

This clone has just one count. This chain uses TRBV7-2 with TRBJ2-2; D is ambiguous. CDR1 is SGHTA and CDR2 is FQGNSA in the germline V gene. This CDR3 region has 15 residues. Trimming shortened V by 1 base and J by 0 bases, and 6 bases separated the two germline ends. The CDR3 DNA reads TGTGCCAGCAGCTTAGTTGCAGCGAACACCGGGGAGCTGTTTTTT. It yields the protein CASSLVAANTGELFF.

This chain uses TRBV7-9 with TRBJ2-2; 14 nucleotides line up with TRBD2. V trimming: 4 bases; J trimming: 6 bases; junction bases outside the gene matches: 4. CDR3 length: 16 residues. Per the germline V gene, CDR1 is SEHNR and CDR2 is FQNEAQ (reference sequence). CDR3 region: CASSSGLAGGPGELFF. The CDR3 DNA follows: TGTGCCAGCAGCTCCGGACTAGCGGGAGGTCCCGGGGAGCTGTTTTTT.

The rearrangement joins TRBV30 to TRBJ1-2; 9 bases map to TRBD1. The CDR3 has 13 amino acids. Germline V gene data show CDR1 as GTSNPN and CDR2 as SVGIG (reference sequence). The ends lost 5 bases at V and 4 bases at J; junction bases unmatched: 5. CDR3 region: CAWQTGGSYGYTF. For the CDR3, the DNA is TGTGCCTGGCAGACAGGGGGGAGCTATGGCTACACCTTC.

This rearrangement joins TRBV6-5 to TRBJ2-5; 8 nucleotides match TRBD2. V shed 6 bases, J shed 1 base, and the junction held 7 bases outside the gene matches. Germline V gives CDR1 MNHEY, CDR2 SVGAGI. The CDR3 has 15 amino acids. CDR3 loop: CASSSAGAGQETQYF. The CDR3 nucleotides are TGTGCCAGCAGCTCAGCGGGGGCGGGCCAAGAGACCCAGTACTTC.

V and J are TRBV2 and TRBJ2-2; weak D call: TRBD1 (6 bases). Looked up from germline, CDR1 is SNHLY and CDR2 is FYNNEI. CDR3 length: 14 amino acids. V was pared by 7 bases and J by 2 bases, with 11 bases between. The CDR3 spells CASTPGANTGELFF. The CDR3 DNA reads TGTGCCAGCACCCCAGGGGCAAACACCGGGGAGCTGTTTTTT.

The V call is TRBV7-9, the J call TRBJ1-2; 10 positions agree with TRBD1. The CDR3 sequence is 14 residues long. V gave up 8 bases and J gave up 8 bases; unmatched junction bases: 11. The V gene's germline CDR1 is SEHNR and CDR2 FQNEAQ (reference sequence). Here the CDR3 DNA reads TGTGCCAGCGGGCCCGGGACAGGGGAAGACGGCTACACCTTC. Translating gives CASGPGTGEDGYTF.